These T cell receptor beta chains were read from a single sample in a study of shared clonotypes between healthy human individuals. The repertoire was sequenced with immunoSEQ multiplex PCR; TCRdb's copy has only in-frame clones and lacks some. The sample holds about 990,000 clones; about 80% are singletons and the top ten take around 0.61%. The sample comprised memory CD4+ T cells from PBMCs. These receptor sequences come from a man between 18 and 29 years old in good health. Some clones in this sample may be carry-over from other donors' samples. The CDR3 runs from the conserved cysteine through the conserved F or W. Fields, in order: J gene, V gene, D gene, clone size, CDR3 protein, CDR3 DNA. D genes are given only for firm matches. Only some rows state a clone size, as once, few, many or a class for expanded clones.

>TRBJ2-1|TRBV30|TRBD2|-
CAWGLAGGNEQFF
TGTGCCTGGGGACTAGCGGGGGGCAATGAGCAGTTCTTC
>TRBJ2-1|TRBV28|-|-
CASSFLLQRDIAYNEQFF
TGTGCCAGCAGTTTTCTCCTACAGCGGGACATTGCCTACAATGAGCAGTTCTTC
>TRBJ1-2|TRBV5-1|-|once
CASSPPGGVYGYTF
TGCGCCAGCAGCCCCCCGGGGGGGGTCTATGGCTACACCTTC
>TRBJ2-7|TRBV18|TRBD1|-
CASSPGGTGHEQYF
TGTGCCAGCTCACCGGGGGGGACAGGGCACGAGCAGTACTTC
>TRBJ2-2|TRBV10-3|-|few
CAISDSNGELFF
TGTGCCATCAGTGACTCGAACGGGGAGCTGTTTTTT
>TRBJ1-4|TRBV29-1|-|-
CSVQRGGTRNEKLFF
TGCAGCGTCCAAAGGGGGGGGACAAGGAATGAAAAACTGTTTTTT
>TRBJ2-5|TRBV5-1|TRBD2|-
CASSPNSGRGRETQYF
TGCGCCAGCAGCCCCAATAGCGGGAGGGGCCGAGAGACCCAGTACTTC
>TRBJ1-5|TRBV4-2|TRBD1|-
CASSLRTGGAEPQHF
TGTGCCAGCAGCCTACGGACAGGGGGAGCGGAGCCCCAGCATTTT
>TRBJ2-3|TRBV5-1|TRBD2|-
CASTFKGLAASTDTQYF
TGCGCCAGCACCTTTAAGGGACTAGCGGCTAGCACAGATACGCAGTATTTT
>TRBJ1-4|TRBV7-2|-|-
CASSLIPNEKLFF
TGTGCCAGCAGCTTAATCCCTAATGAAAAACTGTTTTTT
>TRBJ2-3|TRBV2|TRBD1|-
CASSVTGGFGDTQYF
TGTGCCAGCAGTGTAACAGGGGGCTTCGGAGATACGCAGTATTTT
>TRBJ2-5|TRBV2|TRBD1|-
CASTGGAGEGETQYF
TGTGCCAGCACAGGGGGCGCGGGTGAGGGAGAGACCCAGTACTTC
>TRBJ1-6|TRBV25-1|-|-
CASSAGNYNSPLHF
TGTGCCAGCAGTGCCGGGAATTATAATTCACCCCTCCACTTT
>TRBJ2-2|TRBV5-1|TRBD2|-
CASSSGVTSGNTGELFF
TGCGCCAGCAGCTCGGGGGTAACTAGCGGGAACACCGGGGAGCTGTTTTTT